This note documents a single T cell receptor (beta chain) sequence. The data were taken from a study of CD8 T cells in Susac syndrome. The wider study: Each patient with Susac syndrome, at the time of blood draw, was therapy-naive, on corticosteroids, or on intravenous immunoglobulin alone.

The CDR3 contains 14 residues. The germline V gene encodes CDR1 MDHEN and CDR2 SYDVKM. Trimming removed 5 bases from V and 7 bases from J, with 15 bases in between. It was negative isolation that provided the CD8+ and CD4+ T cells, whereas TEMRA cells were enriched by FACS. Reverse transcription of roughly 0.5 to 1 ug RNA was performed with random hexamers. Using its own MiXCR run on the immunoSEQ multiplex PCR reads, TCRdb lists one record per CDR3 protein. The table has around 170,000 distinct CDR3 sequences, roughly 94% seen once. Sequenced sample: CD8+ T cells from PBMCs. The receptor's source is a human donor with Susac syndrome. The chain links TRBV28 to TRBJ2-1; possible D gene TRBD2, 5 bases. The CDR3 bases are TGTGCCAGCAGTCCCTGGGCCGGCGGGAATGAGCAGTTCTTC. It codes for CASSPWAGGNEQFF.